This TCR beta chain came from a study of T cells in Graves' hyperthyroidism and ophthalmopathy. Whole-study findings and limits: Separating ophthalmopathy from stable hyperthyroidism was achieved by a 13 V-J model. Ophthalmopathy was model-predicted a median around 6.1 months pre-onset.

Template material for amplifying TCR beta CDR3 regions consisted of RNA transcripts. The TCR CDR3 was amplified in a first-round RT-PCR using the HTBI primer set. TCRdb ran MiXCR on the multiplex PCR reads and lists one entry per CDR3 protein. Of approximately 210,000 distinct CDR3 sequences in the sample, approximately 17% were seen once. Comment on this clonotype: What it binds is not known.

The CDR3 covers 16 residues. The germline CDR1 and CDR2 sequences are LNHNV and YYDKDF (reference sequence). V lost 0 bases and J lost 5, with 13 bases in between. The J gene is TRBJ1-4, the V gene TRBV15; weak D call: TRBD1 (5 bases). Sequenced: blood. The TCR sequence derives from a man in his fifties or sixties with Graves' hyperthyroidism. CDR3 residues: CATSRDGGAANEKLFF. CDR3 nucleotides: TGTGCCACCAGCAGAGACGGAGGGGCCGCAAATGAAAAACTGTTTTTT.